The 12 T cell receptor beta chains given below trace back to one sample, sequenced in a study of glioma-infiltrating T cells. TCR alpha and beta CDR3 regions were amplified from RNA using iRepertoire nested multiplex PCR. TCRdb re-derived calls from the multiplex PCR reads in MiXCR, one entry per CDR3 protein. Of 9,500 to 15,000 distinct CDR3 sequences detected, 26% appear once; the ten largest clones hold 35% to 50%. The sample was glioma tissue, nonneoplastic brain tissue, or PBMCs (not recorded which). The origin of the receptors is a human donor with low-grade glioma or glioblastoma, undergoing nonglioma brain surgery, or in good health (not recorded which).

This clonotype has a handful of counts. V is TRBV29-1 and J is TRBJ2-3, with TRBD1 matching 10 bases. V lost 6 bases and J lost 5; bases outside the gene matches: 2. The germline V gene encodes CDR1 SQVTM and CDR2 ANQGSEA. This CDR3 spans 12 amino acids. For the CDR3, the DNA is TGCAGCGTCGGACAGGGGGGAGATACGCAGTATTTT. It encodes CSVGQGGDTQYF.

V gene TRBV12-3 or TRBV12-4 combines with J gene TRBJ1-1; TRBD1 matches at 8 bases. Losses at the gene ends were 6 bases for V and 0 bases for J; bases not matched to a gene: 3. The CDR3 has 14 amino acids. The CDR3 spells CASRIQGVNTEAFF. The CDR3 DNA is TGTGCCAGCAGAATACAGGGGGTGAACACTGAAGCTTTCTTT.

Of note for this clonotype: A much larger clone differs from this one at a single base, so this may be a read error. This chain joins TRBV24-1 and TRBJ2-1; 8 bases agree with TRBD2. The CDR3 consists of 15 residues. The V and J ends lost 6 bases and 2 bases, in that order; junction bases with no gene match: 5. Germline V lookup: CDR1 KGHDR, CDR2 SFDVKD. DNA of the CDR3: TGTGCCACCAGTAAGCAAGCGGGAGCCTACAATGAGCAGTTCTTC. Its translation: CATSKQAGAYNEQFF.

Ten or more counts support this clonotype. The chain is built from TRBV7-9 and TRBJ2-3, with D unclear. Germline loops: CDR1 SEHNR, CDR2 FQNEAQ (reference sequence). V lost 5 bases to trimming and J lost 2 bases, with 8 bases between them. This CDR3 contains 13 residues. The CDR3: CASSPDTTDTQYF. The CDR3 nucleotides are TGTGCCAGCAGCCCCGATACCACAGATACGCAGTATTTT.

This clonotype has only a few counts. The chain links TRBV29-1 to TRBJ2-1; weak D call: TRBD1 (5 bases). The V gene's germline CDR1 is SQVTM and CDR2 ANQGSEA. V lost 7 bases and J lost 4, with 23 bases in between. The CDR3 loop spans 16 amino acids. The CDR3 here is CSALFVGSGAYNEQFF. CDR3 DNA sequence: TGCAGCGCCCTATTCGTAGGGTCTGGGGCTTACAATGAGCAGTTCTTC.

In its sample, this clonotype is medium-sized. The chain carries TRBV20-1 and TRBJ2-1; possible D gene TRBD2, 5 bases. Trimming removed 0 bases at V and 3 bases at J, with 9 bases between. Looked up from germline, CDR1 is DFQATT and CDR2 is SNEGSKA (reference sequence). CDR3 length: 14 residues. For the CDR3, the DNA is TGCAGTGCTAGAGAGGACTTGGGCTACAATGAGCAGTTCTTC. Translation gives CSAREDLGYNEQFF.

By frequency in the sample, this clonotype is medium-sized. The chain is built from TRBV20-1 and TRBJ1-1; TRBD1 aligns across 7 bases. CDR3 length: 16 amino acids. V was pared by 5 bases and J by 1 base, with 13 bases of the junction left unmatched. Germline CDR1 reads DFQATT; CDR2 reads SNEGSKA (reference sequence). The CDR3 reads CSAREGAGSGNTEAFF. CDR3 sequence (DNA): TGCAGTGCTCGGGAGGGGGCAGGTTCCGGGAACACTGAAGCTTTCTTT.

The V gene is TRBV29-1, the J gene TRBJ2-3; D not resolved. V was cut by 4 bases and J by 6 bases, with 14 bases left in between. The CDR3 runs to 13 residues. Germline CDR1 is SQVTM and CDR2 is ANQGSEA. The CDR3 protein is CSVVIVVGDTQYF. DNA for the CDR3: TGCAGCGTTGTGATCGTAGTGGGGGATACGCAGTATTTT.

The V gene is TRBV11-2, the J gene TRBJ2-7; 7 bases match TRBD2. Losses at the gene ends were 2 bases for V and 3 bases for J; bases not matched to a gene: 10. The length of the CDR3 is 16 residues. The germline gives CDR1 SGHAT, CDR2 FQNNGV. The CDR3 DNA sequence: TGTGCCAGCAGCTTAAACCCTAGCGGAATACTCTACGAGCAGTACTTC. As protein: CASSLNPSGILYEQYF.

This clonotype came up many times. The rearrangement links TRBV20-1 to TRBJ2-2; D may be TRBD1 or TRBD2 (5 bases each). The CDR3 consists of 15 residues. Trimming took 1 base from V and 3 from J, leaving 12 bases between them. From germline, CDR1 is DFQATT and CDR2 SNEGSKA (reference sequence). In DNA form, the CDR3 reads TGCAGTGCTAGAGTCGGGGCTCGGGACACCGGGGAGCTGTTTTTT. As protein: CSARVGARDTGELFF.

About this clonotype itself: Because the CDR3 is missing its conserved closing phenylalanine or tryptophan, this is likely a read error. The chain employs TRBV19 and TRBJ2-1, with 11 bases aligning to TRBD2. This CDR3 spans 15 amino acids. Per germline, CDR1 LNHDA and CDR2 SQIVND (reference sequence). The CDR3 reads CASSGTSGSYDEQFL. CDR3 DNA: TGTGCCAGTAGCGGAACTAGCGGGAGCTACGATGAGCAGTTCCTC.

The table lists this clonotype with many counts. The rearrangement joins TRBV28 to TRBJ1-3, with D hard to call. V was trimmed by 5 bases and J by 4 bases, leaving 15 bases between them. The CDR3 has 15 amino acids. Germline assignment: CDR1 MDHEN and CDR2 SYDVKM. The CDR3 sequence is CASSVEGMGGNTIYF. The CDR3 DNA is TGTGCCAGCAGTGTAGAGGGCATGGGCGGAAACACCATATATTTT.